The 17 T cell receptor beta chains below were found in one sample sequenced in a study of shared clonotypes between healthy human individuals (dated by TCRdb to the early 2020s). Library construction relied on the immunoSEQ multiplex PCR assay. Not all clones reach the TCRdb copy of this immuneACCESS table, which keeps in-frame sequences only. Checked studies attribute under half of the gap to unresolved V genes and leave the rest unexplained. The sample table lists 1.6 million or so clones, roughly 97% of them with a count of one. The ten most abundant clones make up about 1% of the sample. Sequenced input: naive CD4+ T cells sorted from blood. What this sample's cell subset or site label stands for: CD45RA+ positively selected. The receptor source for this set is a man aged 25-45 years in good health.

The CDR3 DNA reads TGTGCCAGCAGCCTGGACAACAGCAATCAGCCCCAGCATTTT. Protein: CASSLDNSNQPQHF. The chain uses TRBV25-1 and TRBJ1-5, with D maybe TRBD1 (5 bases). The CDR3 runs 14 residues. CDR1 and CDR2 from the germline V gene are MGHDK and SYGVNS. V lost 6 bases and J 1 base, leaving 10 bases between the germline ends.

The chain couples TRBV5-1 to TRBJ1-5; possibly TRBD1 for D (6 bases). Germline CDR1 is SGHRS and CDR2 is YFSETQ. V was shortened by 4 bases and J by 4 bases, with 15 bases between the two germline ends. The CDR3 has 15 amino acids. The CDR3 DNA reads as TGCGCCAGCAGCCTGACCGGGACAACTAATCAGCCCCAGCATTTT. Translation: CASSLTGTTNQPQHF.

This chain links TRBV7-2 with TRBJ2-7, with 8 nucleotides matching TRBD2. V lost 5 bases, J lost 3 bases, and 12 bases stayed unmatched. This CDR3 comprises 16 residues. Germline CDR1 and CDR2: SGHTA and FQGNSA. For the CDR3, the DNA is TGTGCCAGCAGCCCCCGAAGAGCGGGAGTAAACTACGAGCAGTACTTC. It is translated as CASSPRRAGVNYEQYF.

A note on this clone: Within the sample, other DNA sequences also encode this same CDR3. This chain joins TRBV28 and TRBJ2-7; TRBD1 matches 8 bases. The CDR3 has 13 amino acids. Germline V gene lookup returns CDR1 MDHEN and CDR2 SYDVKM. Germline trimming cut 3 bases from V and 6 bases from J; bases unmatched to any gene: 4. The CDR3 reads CASSFGTGREQYF. The CDR3, as DNA: TGTGCCAGCAGTTTCGGGACAGGCCGCGAGCAGTACTTC.

This clone was recorded a few times. This chain links TRBV10-1 with TRBJ2-2; 8 bases line up with TRBD2. J lost 5 bases, V lost 6 bases, and 5 bases had no gene match. The CDR3 spans 14 residues. Per the germline V gene, CDR1 is WNHNN and CDR2 is SYGVQD (reference sequence). CDR3 sequence (DNA): TGCGCCAGCAGAGCCGGGACTAGAACCGGGGAGCTGTTTTTT. This gives the protein CASRAGTRTGELFF.

The V call is TRBV15, the J call TRBJ1-5, with D possibly TRBD1 on 6 matching bases. V was clipped by 6 bases and J by 3 bases, with 12 bases between them. This CDR3 spans 14 amino acids. Germline V gives CDR1 LNHNV, CDR2 YYDKDF (reference sequence). CDR3 loop: CATSWGAVNQPQHF. CDR3 DNA: TGTGCCACCAGTTGGGGGGCGGTCAATCAGCCCCAGCATTTT.

The rearrangement links TRBV21-1 to TRBJ2-7. TRBV21-1 is a pseudogene segment. The CDR3 length is 14 residues. Here the CDR3 reads CASSDTPSSYEQYF. In nucleotides, the CDR3 is TGTGCCAGCAGCGACACTCCTAGCTCCTACGAGCAGTACTTC.

The rearrangement uses TRBV28 and TRBJ2-7; D gene uncertain. The CDR3 is 14 residues long. Germline V gene sequence: CDR1 MDHEN, CDR2 SYDVKM. V was pared by 6 bases and J by 2 bases, with 14 bases between. The CDR3 nucleotides are TGTGCCAGCAGCCTACAGAAATTCCCCTACGAGCAGTACTTC. Protein sequence: CASSLQKFPYEQYF.

The chain has TRBV5-1 and TRBJ2-7; the match to TRBD2 covers 10 bases. CDR1 is SGHRS, CDR2 YFSETQ, per germline. After removal of 3 bases from V and 5 bases from J, the junction contained 8 bases not matched to a gene. This CDR3 comprises 15 residues. The CDR3 nucleotides are TGCGCCAGCAGCTCGCTTCTAGCGGGAGTGGACGAGCAGTACTTC. Its protein product is CASSSLLAGVDEQYF.

This rearrangement joins TRBV11-2 to TRBJ2-5, with unresolved D. Germline loops: CDR1 SGHAT, CDR2 FQNNGV. V was clipped by 3 bases and J by 2 bases, with 7 bases between them. The CDR3 is 13 residues long. CDR3 nucleotide sequence: TGTGCCAGCAGCTTGGGCTATCAAGAGACCCAGTACTTC. Translation gives CASSLGYQETQYF.

The count of this clone is one. The V call is TRBV18, the J call TRBJ2-3; D unresolved. This CDR3 spans 16 amino acids. The V end was cut by 5 bases, the J end by 1 base, with 16 bases between. Germline assignment: CDR1 KGHSH and CDR2 LQKENI. The CDR3 spells CASSGRGSGGTDTQYF. The CDR3 DNA reads TGTGCCAGCTCAGGAAGAGGATCTGGGGGCACAGATACGCAGTATTTT.

This chain joins TRBV18 and TRBJ2-7, with 7 bases aligning to TRBD2. Germline CDR1 is KGHSH and CDR2 is LQKENI. The J segment lost 5 bases and the V segment lost 1 base, leaving 14 bases of the junction unmatched. This CDR3 contains 17 residues. The CDR3 sequence is CASSPQGAGAPHHEQYF. CDR3 DNA: TGTGCCAGCTCACCACAGGGTGCGGGAGCGCCGCATCACGAGCAGTACTTC.

The chain combines TRBV5-1 with TRBJ2-6; 7 positions agree with TRBD1. This CDR3 comprises 17 residues. Germline V CDR1 and CDR2: SGHRS, YFSETQ. Trimming took 0 bases from V and 0 from J; bases not matched to a gene: 3. This chain's CDR3 is CASSLATGVSGANVLTF. The DNA of the CDR3 is TGCGCCAGCAGCTTGGCCACAGGGGTCTCTGGGGCCAACGTCCTGACTTTC.

CDR3: CASTPEGDEQYF. In nucleotides, the CDR3 is TGTGCCAGCACCCCAGAAGGGGACGAGCAGTACTTC. This chain uses TRBV11-2 with TRBJ2-7; maybe TRBD1 (5 bases). CDR1 SGHAT and CDR2 FQNNGV come from the germline V gene. V lost 7 bases and J 5 bases, leaving 12 bases between the germline ends. This CDR3 comprises 12 residues.

The J gene is TRBJ1-1, the V gene TRBV5-1, with a possible D match to TRBD1 (5 bases). The CDR3 length is 15 residues. The V gene lost 0 bases and the J gene lost 3 bases, with 12 bases spanning the gap. CDR1 is SGHRS and CDR2 is YFSETQ in the germline V gene. The CDR3 loop is CASSLAWGSDTEAFF. The DNA for the CDR3 is TGCGCCAGCAGCTTGGCCTGGGGCTCGGACACTGAAGCTTTCTTT.

The chain couples TRBV6-1 to TRBJ1-1; D not resolved. V was cut by 9 bases and J by 5 bases, with 13 bases left in between. The germline gives CDR1 MNHNS, CDR2 SASEGT. This CDR3 is built from 12 residues. CDR3 DNA: TGTGCCAGTTTGTATCATTTAACTGAAGCTTTCTTT. Its translation: CASLYHLTEAFF.

This clone was detected once. The chain joins TRBV10-1 to TRBJ2-1; 9 positions match TRBD2. The V and J ends lost 5 bases and 1 base, in that order; junction bases with no gene match: 12. CDR3 length equals 18 residues. Germline lookup yields CDR1 WNHNN and CDR2 SYGVQD (reference sequence). CDR3 residues: CASSFALAGEGSYNEQFF. CDR3 nucleotide sequence: TGCGCCAGCAGTTTCGCGTTAGCGGGAGAGGGATCCTACAATGAGCAGTTCTTC.